This TCR beta chain was captured in a study of CXCR3-negative and CXCR3-positive naive CD8 T cells. CDR1 is SGHTS, CDR2 YDEGEE, per germline. This CDR3 is 13 amino acids long. The TRB libraries of cDNA were built by UMI-labeled 5' RACE. TCRdb processed the 5' RACE reads again and assigns one entry to each CDR3 protein, with no DNA. This sample contains approximately 41,000 distinct CDR3 sequences. This TCR was sampled from a human donor in good health. Some clones in this sample may be carry-over from other donors' samples. Sequenced input: memory CD8+ T cells from blood. The gene calls are TRBV5-8 and TRBJ2-1; with no DNA, the TCRdb D assignment of TRBD1 cannot be verified. The CDR3 here is CASVIGAFYEQFF.